Following are 2 T cell receptor beta chains from one sample sequenced in a study of T-cell reconstitution after alpha-beta-depleted transplantation in children. Library preparation (for TCRbeta) was performed with unique molecular identifiers. TCRdb reprocessed the PCR reads with MiXCR, giving one entry per CDR3 protein. The sample holds about 340,000 distinct CDR3 sequences, about 9.3% seen once. This sample comprised PBMCs from the stem cell graft donor, obtained from the stem cell graft. The receptor source for this set is a human donor who donated a stem cell graft to a child with acute lymphoblastic leukemia.

Only a few counts were recorded for this clonotype. J is TRBJ2-4 and V is TRBV12-3 or TRBV12-4; TRBD2 agrees at 7 bases. This CDR3 is 14 amino acids long. With 3 bases clipped from V and 8 bases from J, the junction kept 7 bases outside the gene matches. CDR3 amino acids: CASSFSRGGDIQYF. The CDR3 nucleotides read TGTGCCAGCAGTTTTTCCCGCGGGGGTGACATTCAGTACTTC.

In the case of this clonotype: The junction does not match germline at one end; this may be a read error. The V and J genes are TRBV7-2 and TRBJ2-3; 8 bases are a match to TRBD2. Per germline, CDR1 SGHTA and CDR2 FQGNSA. The CDR3 has 12 amino acids. DNA for the CDR3: TGTGCCAGCAGCTTAGTGGCGGGAGGCCTGATTTTT. It specifies CASSLVAGGLIF.